This TCR beta chain comes out of a study of shared T cell receptors in the human thymus. TCRdb keeps only in-frame clones here, not all; method: immunoSEQ multiplex PCR. The sample gives 700,000 to 750,000 clones, 70% to 90% of which show up once; under 0.012% is in the top ten. Trimming cost V 0 bases and J 3 bases; bases outside gene matches: 8. The CDR3 spans 16 residues. In germline, CDR1 is SQVTM, CDR2 ANQGSEA. These same data were also listed under a study on human thymus T cells. That work states: Infants served as donors; they were healthy and Finnish and were having corrective surgery for congenital heart defects. Thymic repertoires of unrelated individuals were reported in related research to overlap highly.

The receptor's source is a girl under three years old with a congenital heart defect. Material for sequencing was thymocytes. V and J are TRBV29-1 and TRBJ2-7; 10 nucleotides line up with TRBD2. The CDR3 bases are TGCAGCGTTGAAGATAGGGCAGCGGGGGGGATCTACGAGCAGTACTTC. Translated, it gives CSVEDRAAGGIYEQYF.